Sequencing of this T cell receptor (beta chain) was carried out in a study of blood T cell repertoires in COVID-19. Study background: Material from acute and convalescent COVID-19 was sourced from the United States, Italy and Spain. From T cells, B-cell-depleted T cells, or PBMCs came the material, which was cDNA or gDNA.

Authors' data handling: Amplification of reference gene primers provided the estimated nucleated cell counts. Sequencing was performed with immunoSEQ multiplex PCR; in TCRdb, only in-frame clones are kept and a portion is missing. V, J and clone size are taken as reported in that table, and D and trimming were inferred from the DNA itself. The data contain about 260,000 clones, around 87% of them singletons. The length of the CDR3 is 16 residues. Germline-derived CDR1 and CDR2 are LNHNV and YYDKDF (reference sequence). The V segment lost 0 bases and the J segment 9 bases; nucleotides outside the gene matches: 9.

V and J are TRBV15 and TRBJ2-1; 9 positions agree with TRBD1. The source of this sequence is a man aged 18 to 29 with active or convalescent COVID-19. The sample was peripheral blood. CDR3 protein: CATSRDRTGGRREQFF. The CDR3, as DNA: TGTGCCACCAGCAGAGATCGTACAGGGGGCCGCCGTGAGCAGTTCTTC.